This record concerns one T cell receptor (beta chain) sequence. CDR3 length equals 15 residues. Germline-derived CDR1 and CDR2 are MDHEN and SYDVKM. J lost 4 bases, V lost 6 bases, and 6 bases had no gene match. The record originates from a study of T cell changes during pregnancy in multiple sclerosis. Generated by immunoSEQ multiplex PCR, the TCRdb table keeps only in-frame clones and is missing some. The sample has fewer than 150,000 clones; about 95% are singletons. The rearrangement uses TRBV28 and TRBJ1-3; 10 positions agree with TRBD1. Sequencing was performed on peripheral blood, taken after pregnancy. This TCR was recovered from a female donor with multiple sclerosis, enrolled in a pregnancy study. The CDR3 loop reads CASRTGGAVGNTIYF. The CDR3 coding sequence is TGTGCCAGCAGGACAGGGGGCGCGGTGGGAAACACCATATATTTT.